Each of the 21 T cell receptor beta chains below was sequenced from the same sample in a study of OX40 agonist ivuxolimab in advanced cancers. Sequenced by immunoSEQ multiplex PCR; TCRdb stores in-frame clones only, minus some. The repertoire holds tens of thousands of clones, with roughly 86% as singletons. The source was CD4+ or CD8+ T cells sorted from blood, collected in a trial of the OX40 agonist ivuxolimab. All receptors derive from an adult with an advanced solid tumor such as melanoma, head and neck, liver or kidney cancer.

This chain uses TRBV4-1 with TRBJ1-4, with 9 bases aligning to TRBD1. Germline CDR1 is MGHRA and CDR2 is YSYEKL. The V gene end was trimmed by 5 bases and the J gene end by 4 bases; junction bases not matched to a gene: 5. The CDR3 has 15 amino acids. The CDR3 loop reads CASSRGQGLNEKLFF. The CDR3 DNA is TGCGCCAGCAGCAGGGGACAGGGTCTTAATGAAAAACTGTTTTTT.

J is TRBJ2-3 and V is TRBV6-1, with D hard to call. Looked up from germline, CDR1 is MNHNS and CDR2 is SASEGT. The CDR3 is 16 amino acids. V gave up 2 bases and J gave up 3 bases, with 15 bases separating them. CDR3 bases: TGTGCCAGCAGTGAACAGCGTCTAGAGAGTACAGATACGCAGTATTTT. It is translated as CASSEQRLESTDTQYF.

Concerning this clone itself: The same CDR3 is also encoded by other DNA sequences in this sample. The chain employs TRBV19 and TRBJ2-1; D ambiguous. Germline assignment: CDR1 LNHDA and CDR2 SQIVND (reference sequence). V lost 5 bases to trimming and J lost 1 base, with 6 bases between them. The CDR3 runs 13 residues. CDR3 loop: CASSRGSYNEQFF. Written as DNA, the CDR3 is TGTGCCAGTAGTCGAGGATCCTACAATGAGCAGTTCTTC.

The table lists this clone with a count of one. The chain recombines TRBV5-5 with TRBJ2-7; D gene ambiguous. CDR1 SGHKS and CDR2 YYEKEE come from the germline V gene (reference sequence). This CDR3 has 11 amino acids. The ends were cut back, 2 bases at V and 3 bases at J, with 3 bases in the middle. The CDR3 loop is CASSFNYEQYF. The CDR3 DNA reads as TGTGCCAGCAGCTTTAACTACGAGCAGTACTTC.

The CDR3, as DNA: TGTGCCAGCAGACCGCCGAATTCACCCCTCCACTTT. Translating it yields CASRPPNSPLHF. The chain joins TRBV6-5 to TRBJ1-6, with D hard to call. Germline CDR1 reads MNHEY; CDR2 reads SVGAGI. The CDR3 consists of 12 residues. The V end was cut by 6 bases, the J end by 7 bases, with 7 bases between.

The chain is built from TRBV11-2 and TRBJ2-2; the match to TRBD1 covers 8 bases. CDR1 and CDR2 from the germline V gene are SGHAT and FQNNGV. Trimming cost V 5 bases and J 15 bases; bases outside gene matches: 8. The length of the CDR3 is 12 residues. The CDR3 region has the DNA TGTGCCAGCAGCCGGGACAGGATTAGGTTGTTTTTT. Translated, it gives CASSRDRIRLFF.

The J gene is TRBJ1-6, the V gene TRBV13, with 7 bases lining up with TRBD1. This CDR3 region has 15 residues. CDR1 is PRHDT and CDR2 is FYEKMQ in the germline V gene (reference sequence). With 1 base clipped from V and 5 bases from J, the junction kept 2 bases outside the gene matches. The CDR3 region is CASSLVGQNNSPLHF. The CDR3 bases are TGTGCCAGCAGCTTAGTGGGACAGAATAATTCACCCCTCCACTTT.

The count of this clone is one. The V call is TRBV16, the J call TRBJ1-5; no clear D. CDR1 and CDR2 from the germline V gene are KGHSY and FQNENV. CDR3 length: 17 amino acids. V lost 4 bases and J 0 bases, leaving 16 bases between the germline ends. The CDR3 loop reads CASSPKGRRHSNQPQHF. For the CDR3, the DNA is TGTGCCAGCAGCCCCAAAGGTCGGCGGCATAGCAATCAGCCCCAGCATTTT. Full variable domain (missing parts from reference TRBV16 and TRBJ1-5): GEEVAQTPKHLVRGEGQKAKLYCAPIKGHSYVFWYQQVLKNEFKFLISFQNENVFDETGMPKERFSAKCLPNSPCSLEIQATKLEDSAVYFCASSPKGRRHSNQPQHFGDGTRLSIL.

The chain carries TRBV18 and TRBJ2-4, with D unclear. The V end was cut by 5 bases, the J end by 8 bases, with 13 bases between. From germline, CDR1 is KGHSH and CDR2 LQKENI. The CDR3 is 13 residues long. CDR3 protein: CASSSSPKYIQYF. The CDR3 DNA reads as TGTGCCAGCTCATCGTCCCCAAAGTACATTCAGTACTTC. Filled out from reference TRBV18 and TRBJ2-4, the complete variable domain reads NAGVMQNPRHLVRRRGQEARLRCSPMKGHSHVYWYRQLPEEGLKFMVYLQKENIIDESGMPKERFSAEFPKEGPSILRIQQVVRGDSAAYFCASSSSPKYIQYFGAGTRLSVL.

The chain is built from TRBV9 and TRBJ2-7, with 14 positions matching TRBD2. CDR1 is SGDLS, CDR2 YYNGEE, per germline. This CDR3 has 15 amino acids. With V trimmed by 0 bases and J by 7 bases, 3 bases remained unmatched. The CDR3 sequence: CASSVETSGRGEQYF. The CDR3 nucleotides are TGTGCCAGCAGCGTAGAGACTAGCGGGAGGGGGGAGCAGTACTTC. Full variable domain (rest looked up from reference TRBV9 and TRBJ2-7): DSGVTQTPKHLITATGQRVTLRCSPRSGDLSVYWYQQSLDQGLQFLIQYYNGEERAKGNILERFSAQQFPDLHSELNLSSLELGDSALYFCASSVETSGRGEQYFGPGTRLTVT.

This clone was recorded once. The V gene is TRBV7-7, the J gene TRBJ1-1; 9 bases fit TRBD1. Losses at the gene ends were 5 bases for V and 5 bases for J; bases not matched to a gene: 3. This CDR3 contains 13 residues. The germline CDR1 and CDR2 sequences are SSHAT and FNYEAQ (reference sequence). DNA of the CDR3: TGTGCCAGCAGCGCCGGGACAGGGACTGAAGCTTTCTTT. Translated, it gives CASSAGTGTEAFF.

This chain links TRBV5-6 with TRBJ2-3, with D perhaps matching TRBD2 (6 bases). The CDR3 runs 17 residues. Germline lookup yields CDR1 SGHDT and CDR2 YYEEEE. V shed 4 bases and J shed 5 bases, with 23 bases lying between them. The DNA of the CDR3 is TGTGCCAGCAGCGATCGCGGGGTAATCTTTCAGAAAGATACGCAGTATTTT. Translating gives CASSDRGVIFQKDTQYF.

The chain is built from TRBV7-6 and TRBJ2-3, with TRBD1 matching over 7 bases. This CDR3 comprises 14 residues. The germline V gene has CDR1 SGHVS and CDR2 FNYEAQ. The V segment lost 5 bases and the J segment 5 bases; nucleotides outside the gene matches: 7. CDR3 sequence (DNA): TGTGCCAGCAGCAGACAGGGAAAGGTAGATACGCAGTATTTT. Its translation is CASSRQGKVDTQYF.

This clone appeared a few times. CDR3 in amino acids: CASSSRRDSTQYF. The CDR3 bases are TGTGCCAGCAGTTCCCGACGCGATAGTACGCAGTATTTT. The chain joins TRBV6-5 to TRBJ2-3, with D hard to call. Germline loops: CDR1 MNHEY, CDR2 SVGAGI. Deletions cut 4 bases from V and 8 bases from J, with 13 bases between. The CDR3 extends over 13 amino acids.

Comments on this clone: Compared with germline, one end of the junction differs, possibly owing to a read error. J is TRBJ1-2 and V is TRBV4-1; D is perhaps TRBD1 (5 bases). Germline CDR1 MGHRA, CDR2 YSYEKL. This CDR3 contains 15 residues. The CDR3 sequence is CTSSQDIQVVYGYTF. In DNA form, the CDR3 reads TGCACCAGCAGCCAAGACATACAGGTTGTCTATGGCTACACCTTC.

The chain links TRBV2 to TRBJ1-1; perhaps TRBD1 as D (6 bases). This CDR3 spans 16 amino acids. Germline V lookup: CDR1 SNHLY, CDR2 FYNNEI. V was shortened by 10 bases and J by 0 bases, with 21 bases between the two germline ends. CDR3 residues: CATTTPGAAMNTEAFF. For the CDR3, the DNA is TGTGCCACAACAACCCCAGGGGCGGCGATGAACACTGAAGCTTTCTTT. The full variable domain, in which reference TRBV2 and TRBJ1-1 provide the parts outside the CDR3, is EPEVTQTPSHQVTQMGQEVILRCVPISNHLYFYWYRQILGQKVEFLVSFYNNEISEKSEIFDDQFSVERPDGSNFTLKIRSTKLEDSAMYFCATTTPGAAMNTEAFFGQGTRLTVV.

This clone was observed once. J is TRBJ2-4 and V is TRBV11-2; 8 positions agree with TRBD2. The CDR3 totals 15 residues. CDR1 SGHAT and CDR2 FQNNGV come from the germline V gene. Losses at the gene ends were 1 base for V and 1 base for J; bases not matched to a gene: 0. CDR3 bases: TGTGCCAGCAGCTTAGGCGGGGGGGCCAAAAACATTCAGTACTTC. Protein product: CASSLGGGAKNIQYF.

The chain combines TRBV9 with TRBJ2-5, with D perhaps TRBD1 (5 bases). V lost 4 bases, J lost 4 bases, and 17 bases lay in between. Germline assignment: CDR1 SGDLS and CDR2 YYNGEE. The CDR3 runs 15 residues. Here the CDR3 DNA reads TGTGCCAGCAGCACCCAACCAACAGGCGCAGAGACCCAGTACTTC. Amino acid sequence: CASSTQPTGAETQYF.

This clone was found a few times. V and J are TRBV5-1 and TRBJ2-5, with 9 bases that match TRBD1. Germline V gene lookup returns CDR1 SGHRS and CDR2 YFSETQ. CDR3 length: 16 amino acids. V trimming: 0 bases; J trimming: 2 bases; junction bases outside the gene matches: 5. Here the CDR3 reads CASSLEIGQGQETQYF. The CDR3 nucleotides are TGCGCCAGCAGCTTGGAGATTGGACAGGGGCAAGAGACCCAGTACTTC.

The J gene is TRBJ2-7, the V gene TRBV6-5; no reliable D call. The CDR3 contains 14 residues. V was clipped by 5 bases and J by 3 bases, with 14 bases between them. Germline-derived CDR1 and CDR2 are MNHEY and SVGAGI. The CDR3 sequence: CASSMPSGLYEQYF. In nucleotides, the CDR3 is TGTGCCAGCAGTATGCCTAGTGGGCTCTACGAGCAGTACTTC.

The chain links TRBV21-1 to TRBJ1-3; TRBD1, the table's D call, lacks a check against the DNA. TRBV21-1 is a documented pseudogene. The CDR3 covers 14 residues. The CDR3 sequence: CASSKMRQLNTIYF. The CDR3 DNA reads as TGTGCCAGCAGCAAAATGAGACAGCTAAACACCATATATTTT.